This T cell receptor (beta chain) came from a study of shared clonotypes between healthy human individuals. Study at large: Sampling drew on donors who were a couple of women and three men aged 18 to 49. General study points: For naive CD4 cells, roughly 5.5% of clonotypes were shared across a few donors.

200 to 250 ng DNA, approximately 31,000 T cell genomes, went into each sorted-subset replicate PCR. Sequencing was performed with immunoSEQ multiplex PCR; in TCRdb, only in-frame clones are kept and a portion is missing. The sample includes about 2.1 million clones, roughly 91% seen only once; the top ten take about 1.8%. Terminally differentiated effector memory CD45RA+ cells were left out of the naive CD8 fraction, which was CD45RO-negative and positively selected for CCR7. As to this clone: Its antigen is still unknown.

V was trimmed by 7 bases and J by 4 bases, leaving 17 bases between them. CDR1 and CDR2 (germline): SGHTS, YDEGEE. The CDR3 is 14 residues long. V is TRBV5-8 and J is TRBJ1-2; no reliable D call. This clonotype originated in a man younger than 35 in good health. Some clones in this sample may be carry-over from other donors' samples. Specimen: naive CD8+ T cells from PBMCs. In DNA form, the CDR3 reads TGTGCCAGCTATATCACGGCGCTAGTCTATGGCTACACCTTC. This codes for CASYITALVYGYTF.